The 17 T cell receptor beta chains reported below all come from one sample, sequenced in a study of T cells after yellow fever vaccination. TCRdb used MiXCR to reprocess the 5' RACE reads, holding one entry per CDR3 protein. The sample lists 300,000 to 350,000 distinct CDR3 sequences, around 4.4% occurring once. The source material was PBMCs, sampled 15 days after the yellow fever booster vaccination. Source of these receptors: a man younger than 35 who received the YFV17D yellow fever vaccine.

This clonotype has a handful of counts. V gene TRBV7-2 combines with J gene TRBJ2-5; 9 nucleotides match TRBD2. CDR1 is SGHTA and CDR2 is FQGNSA in the germline V gene. V gave up 5 bases and J gave up 2 bases; unmatched junction bases: 9. The CDR3 is 16 residues long. The DNA for the CDR3 is TGTGCCAGCAGCCCCATGGGCGGGGGGGCACAAGAGACCCAGTACTTC. This gives the protein CASSPMGGGAQETQYF.

This clonotype was recorded a few times. V usage is TRBV18 and J usage is TRBJ2-1; D remains unclear. CDR1 is KGHSH and CDR2 is LQKENI in the germline V gene. V lost 0 bases and J 8 bases, leaving 5 bases between the germline ends. This CDR3 contains 12 residues. The CDR3 nucleotides are TGTGCCAGCTCACCACCGGGCGATGAGCAGTTCTTC. Translating gives CASSPPGDEQFF.

This clonotype was seen repeatedly, ten times or more. The chain carries TRBV4-1 and TRBJ2-3; 10 positions agree with TRBD1. Losses at the gene ends were 6 bases for V and 3 bases for J; bases not matched to a gene: 3. CDR3 length: 14 residues. Germline assignment: CDR1 MGHRA and CDR2 YSYEKL. The CDR3 DNA reads TGCGCCAGCAGGGACAGGGGGTTGACAGATACGCAGTATTTT. It is translated as CASRDRGLTDTQYF.

The chain recombines TRBV4-3 with TRBJ2-2; 8 bases agree with TRBD1. V lost 3 bases and J lost 4; bases outside the gene matches: 10. This CDR3 spans 17 amino acids. CDR1 and CDR2 from the germline V gene are LGHNA and YSLEER. The CDR3 sequence is CASSQRIVDRVTGELFF. The CDR3, as DNA: TGCGCCAGCAGCCAGAGAATTGTGGACAGGGTCACCGGGGAGCTGTTTTTT.

J is TRBJ2-5 and V is TRBV18; 7 bases map to TRBD1. The CDR3 is made up of 14 amino acids. V lost 5 bases and J lost 2; bases outside the gene matches: 5. In germline, CDR1 is KGHSH, CDR2 LQKENI. CDR3: CASSNPGQQETQYF. The CDR3 region has the DNA TGTGCCAGCTCAAATCCGGGACAGCAAGAGACCCAGTACTTC.

This clonotype was observed a handful of times. V gene TRBV5-1 combines with J gene TRBJ1-1; a possible D gene is TRBD1 (6 bases). The V and J ends lost 2 bases and 6 bases respectively, with 8 bases between them. The CDR3 extends over 12 amino acids. The germline V gene has CDR1 SGHRS and CDR2 YFSETQ. The DNA of the CDR3 is TGCGCCAGCAGCTTACAGGGCGCTGAAGCTTTCTTT. As protein: CASSLQGAEAFF.

There are a few counts of this clonotype. The chain recombines TRBV4-2 with TRBJ2-7, with D perhaps TRBD1 (5 bases). Trimming removed 3 bases from V and 4 bases from J, with 10 bases in between. The germline V gene encodes CDR1 LGHNA and CDR2 YNFKEQ. CDR3 length: 13 residues. DNA of the CDR3: TGTGCCAGCAGCCAGTACGACAGTTACGAGCAGTACTTC. As protein: CASSQYDSYEQYF.

The sample holds many counts of this clonotype. The rearrangement links TRBV6-4 to TRBJ2-7, with D uncertain. The germline gives CDR1 MRHNA, CDR2 SNTAGT. The CDR3 loop spans 12 amino acids. The V end was cut by 10 bases, the J end by 2 bases, with 12 bases between. CDR3 DNA sequence: TGTGCCACCAATGACCGAACCTACGAGCAGTACTTC. Translation gives CATNDRTYEQYF.

This clonotype showed up many times. The rearrangement uses TRBV7-9 and TRBJ2-1; 7 nucleotides agree with TRBD1. The germline V gene has CDR1 SEHNR and CDR2 FQNEAQ (reference sequence). V shed 6 bases, J shed 10 bases, and the junction held 6 bases outside the gene matches. This CDR3 is 12 amino acids long. CDR3 sequence: CASRYRGGEQFF. The CDR3, as DNA: TGTGCCAGCAGGTACAGGGGCGGAGAGCAGTTCTTC.

In this sample, this clonotype turned up a few times. The V call is TRBV20-1, the J call TRBJ1-1; D possibly corresponds to TRBD1 (5 bases). The length of the CDR3 is 13 residues. Germline CDR1 and CDR2: DFQATT and SNEGSKA (reference sequence). Trimming shortened V by 5 bases and J by 7 bases, and 17 bases separated the two germline ends. The CDR3 sequence: CSARSPGPGEAFF. In DNA form, the CDR3 reads TGCAGTGCTCGAAGTCCAGGGCCCGGTGAAGCTTTCTTT.

The chain carries TRBV12-3 or TRBV12-4 and TRBJ1-2; 9 bases agree with TRBD1. There are 14 residues in the CDR3. Trimming cost V 5 bases and J 8 bases; bases outside gene matches: 9. The CDR3, as DNA: TGTGCCAGCAGTAGGGACAGGGCCTATCAAGGCTACACCTTC. Translating it yields CASSRDRAYQGYTF.

This clonotype appeared a few times. It may be a read error: a sequence one base away is much more abundant. The chain is built from TRBV7-3 and TRBJ2-6; no reliable D call. Germline V CDR1 and CDR2: SGHTA, FQGTGA. There are 14 residues in the CDR3. Trimming took off 5 bases at V and 0 bases at J, with 5 bases between the two ends. Here the CDR3 reads CASSRTSGANVLTF. The CDR3 DNA follows: TGTGCCAGCAGCCGGACCTCTGGGGCCAACGTCCTGACTTTC. Complete variable domain (other parts from reference TRBV7-3 and TRBJ2-6): GAGVSQTPSNKVTEKGKYVELRCDPISGHTALYWYRQSLGQGPEFLIYFQGTGAADDSGLPNDRFFAVRPEGSVSTLKIQRTERGDSAVYLCASSRTSGANVLTFGAGSRLTVL.

This clonotype was counted ten times or more. The J gene is TRBJ2-1, the V gene TRBV6-6; TRBD2 is a possible D gene (6 bases). Trimming took 0 bases from V and 10 from J, leaving 16 bases between them. The germline CDR1 and CDR2 sequences are MNHNY and SVGAGI (reference sequence). The CDR3 loop spans 15 amino acids. CDR3 DNA sequence: TGTGCCAGCAGTTACTCGCCATGGGGGGAAGGCGAGCAGTTCTTC. As protein: CASSYSPWGEGEQFF.

Only a few counts were recorded for this clonotype. The V gene is TRBV6-5, the J gene TRBJ1-2; D is perhaps TRBD1 (5 bases). The CDR3 runs to 14 residues. Germline V lookup: CDR1 MNHEY, CDR2 SVGAGI. V was trimmed by 0 bases and J by 8 bases, leaving 13 bases between them. The CDR3 reads CASSYSWDGDGYTF. CDR3 in DNA: TGTGCCAGCAGTTACTCGTGGGACGGCGACGGCTACACCTTC.

The genes are TRBV7-2 and TRBJ2-5; 11 positions match TRBD2. Trimming cost V 1 base and J 4 bases; bases outside gene matches: 5. The CDR3 has 16 residues. The germline V gene has CDR1 SGHTA and CDR2 FQGNSA. The CDR3 sequence: CASSLGLAGGAETQYF. CDR3 in DNA: TGTGCCAGCAGCTTAGGGCTAGCGGGGGGTGCAGAGACCCAGTACTTC.

This clonotype showed up just a few times. This chain joins TRBV19 and TRBJ2-1, with D unresolved. This CDR3 spans 12 amino acids. Trimming stripped 3 bases from V and 9 bases from J, with 9 bases between. Germline V lookup: CDR1 LNHDA, CDR2 SQIVND (reference sequence). The CDR3 bases are TGTGCCAGTAGTATCCCCCGAGGTGAGCAGTTCTTC. Translation gives CASSIPRGEQFF.

The table lists this clonotype with many counts. The chain recombines TRBV5-6 with TRBJ1-5, with a weak D call TRBD1 (6 bases). Germline CDR1 and CDR2: SGHDT and YYEEEE. Deletions cut 4 bases from V and 2 bases from J, with 13 bases between. The CDR3 has 15 amino acids. Here the CDR3 DNA reads TGTGCCAGCAGCCAGGAGGGGGGCGGCAATCAGCCCCAGCATTTT. Its protein product is CASSQEGGGNQPQHF.